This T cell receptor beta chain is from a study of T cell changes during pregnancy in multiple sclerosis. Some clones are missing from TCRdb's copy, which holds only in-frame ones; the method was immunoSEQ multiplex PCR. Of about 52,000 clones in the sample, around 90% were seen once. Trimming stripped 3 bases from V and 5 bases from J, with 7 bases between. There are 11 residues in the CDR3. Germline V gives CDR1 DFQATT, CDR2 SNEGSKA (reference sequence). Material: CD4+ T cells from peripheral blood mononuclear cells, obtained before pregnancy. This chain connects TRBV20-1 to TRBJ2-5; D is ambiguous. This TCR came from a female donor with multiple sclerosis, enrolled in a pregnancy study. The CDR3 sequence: CSASVVETQYF. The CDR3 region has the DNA TGCAGTGCTAGCGTTGTGGAGACCCAGTACTTC.